This T cell receptor beta chain was found in a study of cytomegalovirus exposure and HLA in healthy donors. On the study more broadly: Previous work identified 95 million to 140 million unique TCR beta sequences from approximately 190 million T cells.

Points from the study as a whole: It is likely that the observed cluster of highly shared sequence variants was a sequencing artifact. The study recorded about 160 TCR beta chains that were cytomegalovirus-associated.

In its sample, this clone was seen a few times. Antigen specificity is unknown. The V gene end was trimmed by 3 bases and the J gene end by 4 bases; junction bases not matched to a gene: 3. The CDR3 has 15 residues. Germline lookup yields CDR1 MNHNS and CDR2 SASEGT. The PCR had 60 Vbeta and 13 Jbeta primers. Some clones are missing from TCRdb's copy, which holds only in-frame ones; the method was immunoSEQ multiplex PCR. The sample includes around 71,000 clones, around 72% of them seen just once. The specimen sequenced was PBMCs. The receptor comes from a male donor in good health and CMV-seropositive. The genes are TRBV6-1 and TRBJ1-4; TRBD1 agrees at 9 bases. For the CDR3, the DNA is TGTGCCAGCAGTGATCAGACAGGGGGTAATGAAAAACTGTTTTTT. This sequence encodes CASSDQTGGNEKLFF.